This TCR beta chain was sequenced for a study of blood T cell repertoires in COVID-19 (dated by TCRdb to the early 2020s). Broadly, across the study: The collaborator samples originated in the United States, Italy and Spain and spanned the acute and convalescent phases of COVID-19. Samples came from the ongoing ImmuneRACE study (first 160 participants) plus 1,254 subjects from 6 global collaborators. Sample metadata almost always included a de-identified subject ID, COVID-19 status, age in years and sex. The repertoires were made available in a free public database intended to serve as a resource for research on the immune response to SARS-CoV-2. HLA class I and class II types, where available, came from metadata supplied by the sample provider rather than from assay-based typing. Deeply sampled blood TCRbeta repertoires from subjects exposed to, actively infected with, or recovered from COVID-19 were included in the dataset. The prospective study material was composed of cDNA or gDNA derived from T cells, B-cell-depleted T cells, or PBMCs.

The germline V gene encodes CDR1 MNHEY and CDR2 SVGAGI. V gives up 7 bases and J gives up 3 bases, and the segment between their germline ends measures 13 bases. The cysteine opens and the phenylalanine closes a CDR3 of 13 amino acids. CDR3 DNA is the only sequence kept; it has 39 bases, read in frame from the first base. The study at large found these results: The quantity of clinical and demographic metadata differed by source and by participant and was supplied without curation.

TCRbeta CDR3 regions were amplified from genomic DNA using the immunoSEQ Assay, a bias-controlled multiplex PCR. The authors' pipeline ran thus. The number of nucleated cells in each sample was estimated by amplification of reference gene primers within the assay. To quantify the absolute abundance of each unique TCRbeta CDR3 rearrangement, sequence reads were collapsed and filtered. For each sample, productive Simpson clonality was calculated as the square root of Simpson's diversity index over productive rearrangements. Sourced from immuneACCESS, this table was stored by TCRdb with only in-frame sequences that have V and J called. A share of the clones is absent; for the studies checked, an unresolved V gene accounts for under half, and the remainder has no known explanation. From that table come the V and J calls and clone size; the DNA was used to work out D and trimming. This sample is represented by more than 150,000 clones; 84% of them were singletons. The top ten clones comprise approximately 8% of the sample.

Participants in the prospective study were enrolled through a virtual design, were aged about 18 to 100 years, and lived in approximately 25 United States geographic areas. To assign participants to cohorts, the prospective study relied on clinical history that participants themselves reported in a screening survey and a study questionnaire. Recovered participants in ImmuneRACE Cohort 3 were defined by two consecutive negative NP/OP PCR tests, clearance by a healthcare professional, or resolution of symptoms. In the prospective study, mobile phlebotomists collected whole blood, serum and a nasopharyngeal or oropharyngeal swab from each participant. Over a roughly two-month period, participants in the prospective study had the option of providing additional blood draws and questionnaires. Before DNA extraction, blood samples from the prospective study were shipped at room temperature or frozen.

As regards this clone: Its antigen has not been determined. Base qualities are not recorded, but no much larger clone differs from it by a single base.

Rearrangement joined TRBV6-5 to TRBJ2-7; D gene: possibly TRBD1, on 6 matching bases. Sequenced input: PBMCs or T cells enriched from blood (not recorded which). The sequence was obtained from a woman in her 50s who had recovered from COVID-19. The sequenced DNA is TGTGCCAGCACCCGACAGGTCTTCTACGAGCAGTACTTC. The resulting protein is CASTRQVFYEQYF.